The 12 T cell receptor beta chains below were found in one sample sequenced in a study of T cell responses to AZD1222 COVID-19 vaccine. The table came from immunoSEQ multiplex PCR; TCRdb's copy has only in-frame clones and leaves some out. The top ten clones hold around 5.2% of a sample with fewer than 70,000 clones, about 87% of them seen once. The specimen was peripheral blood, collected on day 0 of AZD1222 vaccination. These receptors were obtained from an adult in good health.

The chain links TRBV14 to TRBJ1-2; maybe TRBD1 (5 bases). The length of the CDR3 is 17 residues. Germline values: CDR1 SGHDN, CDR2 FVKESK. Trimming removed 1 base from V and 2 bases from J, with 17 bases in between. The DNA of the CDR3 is TGTGCCAGCAGCCAAGGGGAGGAGGGACTTCCCAACTATGGCTACACCTTC. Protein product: CASSQGEEGLPNYGYTF.

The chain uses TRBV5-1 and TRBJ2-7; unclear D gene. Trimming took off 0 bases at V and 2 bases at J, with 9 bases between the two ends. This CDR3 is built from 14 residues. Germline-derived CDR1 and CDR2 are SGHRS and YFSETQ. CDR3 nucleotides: TGCGCCAGCAGCTTGGGTCAGAGTGCCTACGAGCAGTACTTC. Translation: CASSLGQSAYEQYF.

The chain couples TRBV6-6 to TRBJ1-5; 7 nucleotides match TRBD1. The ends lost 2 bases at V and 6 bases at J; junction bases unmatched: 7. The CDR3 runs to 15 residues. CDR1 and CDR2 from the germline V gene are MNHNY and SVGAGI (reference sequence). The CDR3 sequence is CASSYPGQASQPQHF. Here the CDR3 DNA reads TGTGCCAGCAGTTACCCCGGACAGGCCAGTCAGCCCCAGCATTTT.

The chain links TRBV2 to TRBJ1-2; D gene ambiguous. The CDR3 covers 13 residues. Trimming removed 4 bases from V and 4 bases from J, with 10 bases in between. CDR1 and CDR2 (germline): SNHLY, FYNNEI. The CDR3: CASSVQQLYGYTF. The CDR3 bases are TGTGCCAGCAGTGTCCAACAGCTCTATGGCTACACCTTC.

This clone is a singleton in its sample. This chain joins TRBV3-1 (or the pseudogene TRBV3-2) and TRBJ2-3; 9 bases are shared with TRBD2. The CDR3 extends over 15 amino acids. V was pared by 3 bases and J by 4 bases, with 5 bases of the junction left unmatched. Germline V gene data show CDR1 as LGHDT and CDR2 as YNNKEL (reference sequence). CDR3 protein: CASSQVAGAADTQYF. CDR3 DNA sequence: TGTGCCAGCAGCCAGGTAGCGGGGGCGGCAGATACGCAGTATTTT.

The CDR3 coding sequence is TGTGCCAGCAGCCAAGTTAGGAGCGGGGGGGCTGGGACAGATACGCAGTATTTT. It codes for CASSQVRSGGAGTDTQYF. V is TRBV4-2 and J is TRBJ2-3; 10 bases align to TRBD2. J lost 3 bases, V lost 1 base, and 10 bases had no gene match. This CDR3 has 18 amino acids. Germline V lookup: CDR1 LGHNA, CDR2 YNFKEQ.

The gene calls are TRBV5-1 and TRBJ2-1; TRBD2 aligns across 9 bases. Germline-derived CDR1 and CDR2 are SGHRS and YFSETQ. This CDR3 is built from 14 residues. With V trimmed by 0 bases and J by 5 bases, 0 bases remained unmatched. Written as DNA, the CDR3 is TGCGCCAGCAGCTTGGGACTAGCGGACAATGAGCAGTTCTTC. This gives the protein CASSLGLADNEQFF.

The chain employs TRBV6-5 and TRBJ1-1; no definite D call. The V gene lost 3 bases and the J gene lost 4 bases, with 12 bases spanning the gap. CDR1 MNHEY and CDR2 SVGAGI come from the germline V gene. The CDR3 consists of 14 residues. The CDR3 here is CASSYHPLSTEAFF. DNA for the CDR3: TGTGCCAGCAGTTATCACCCCCTGAGCACTGAAGCTTTCTTT.

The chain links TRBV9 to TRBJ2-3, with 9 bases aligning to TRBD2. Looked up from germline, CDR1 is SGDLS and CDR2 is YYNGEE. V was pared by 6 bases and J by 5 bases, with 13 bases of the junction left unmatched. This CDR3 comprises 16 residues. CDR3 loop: CASTPQRGALQDTQYF. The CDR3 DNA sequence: TGTGCCAGCACCCCCCAGCGGGGGGCCTTGCAAGATACGCAGTATTTT.

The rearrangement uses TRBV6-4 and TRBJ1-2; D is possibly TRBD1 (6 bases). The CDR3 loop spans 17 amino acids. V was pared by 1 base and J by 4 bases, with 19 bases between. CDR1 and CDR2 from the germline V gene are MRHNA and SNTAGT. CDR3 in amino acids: CASSDFNVRQDSYGYTF. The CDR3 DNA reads TGTGCCAGCAGTGACTTTAACGTCCGCCAGGACAGCTATGGCTACACCTTC.

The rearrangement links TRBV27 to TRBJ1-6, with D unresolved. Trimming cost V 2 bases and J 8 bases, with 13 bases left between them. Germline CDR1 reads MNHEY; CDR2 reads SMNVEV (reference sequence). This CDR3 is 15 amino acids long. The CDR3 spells CASSLGPLLDSPLHF. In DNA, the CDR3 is TGTGCCAGCAGTTTAGGCCCCCTCCTAGATTCACCCCTCCACTTT.

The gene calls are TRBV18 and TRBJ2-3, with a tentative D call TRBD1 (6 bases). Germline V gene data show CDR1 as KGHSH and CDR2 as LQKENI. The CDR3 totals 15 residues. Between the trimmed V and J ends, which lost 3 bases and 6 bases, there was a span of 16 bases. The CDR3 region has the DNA TGTGCCAGCTCACCCCCGGGTGGGGGCTCGGATACGCAGTATTTT. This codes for CASSPPGGGSDTQYF.